Below are 30 T cell receptor beta chains sequenced from a single sample in a study of blood T cell repertoires in COVID-19. Data came from immunoSEQ multiplex PCR; TCRdb stores just in-frame clones and leaves some out. The sample lists fewer than 200,000 clones, under 85% seen once, with about 4% in the top ten. The sequenced sample consisted of peripheral blood. The receptors originated from a woman of 80 years or more with acute or convalescent COVID-19.

This clone has a single count. The chain uses TRBV30 and TRBJ1-5; 7 nucleotides line up with TRBD1. CDR3 length: 14 residues. Germline CDR1 and CDR2: GTSNPN and SVGIG (reference sequence). V shed 2 bases, J shed 4 bases, and the junction held 5 bases outside the gene matches. This CDR3 is CAWSPRQGNQPQHF. The CDR3 DNA is TGTGCCTGGAGTCCACGACAGGGAAATCAGCCCCAGCATTTT.

The chain links TRBV7-2 to TRBJ1-5; D gene ambiguous. Trimming stripped 2 bases from V and 5 bases from J, with 4 bases between. Germline V gene sequence: CDR1 SGHTA, CDR2 FQGNSA. The CDR3 runs to 12 residues. DNA of the CDR3: TGTGCCAGCAGCTTACAGGATCAGCCCCAGCATTTT. It specifies CASSLQDQPQHF.

The chain is built from TRBV9 and TRBJ1-2; D possibly corresponds to TRBD1 (6 bases). With 0 bases removed from V and 3 bases from J, the gap between germline ends came to 6 bases. This CDR3 is 13 amino acids long. Per germline, CDR1 SGDLS and CDR2 YYNGEE. CDR3 in DNA: TGTGCCAGCAGCGTAGAGGGGGACTATGGCTACACCTTC. Translated: CASSVEGDYGYTF.

A few counts support this clone. V and J are TRBV6-5 and TRBJ1-4; D unclear. V lost 0 bases and J lost 2, with 7 bases in between. The CDR3 consists of 15 residues. Germline V gene data show CDR1 as MNHEY and CDR2 as SVGAGI. DNA of the CDR3: TGTGCCAGCAGTTACTCGAGGGCGACTAATGAAAAACTGTTTTTT. This codes for CASSYSRATNEKLFF.

Of note for this clone: Additional DNA sequences in this sample encode the identical CDR3. This sequence joins TRBV4-1 and TRBJ2-5; 8 positions agree with TRBD2. This CDR3 spans 14 amino acids. V gave up 0 bases and J gave up 8 bases; unmatched junction bases: 5. Germline CDR1 MGHRA, CDR2 YSYEKL. As DNA, the CDR3 is TGCGCCAGCAGCCAAGATAGTGGGACTAGTACCCAGTACTTC. The encoded protein is CASSQDSGTSTQYF.

The J gene is TRBJ2-7, the V gene TRBV19; maybe TRBD2 (6 bases). This CDR3 is built from 16 residues. CDR1 and CDR2 from the germline V gene are LNHDA and SQIVND (reference sequence). V was cut by 2 bases and J by 7 bases, with 21 bases left in between. This chain's CDR3 is CASSIIPSVLVGEQYF. The CDR3 DNA is TGTGCCAGTAGTATAATCCCTAGCGTTCTAGTTGGTGAGCAGTACTTC.

The chain employs TRBV6-6 and TRBJ1-1; no clear D. V lost 2 bases to trimming and J lost 0 bases, with 10 bases between them. Germline V gene lookup returns CDR1 MNHNY and CDR2 SVGAGI (reference sequence). This CDR3 comprises 15 residues. The CDR3 protein is CASSYGSNMNTEAFF. The CDR3 nucleotides read TGTGCCAGCAGTTACGGGAGTAACATGAACACTGAAGCTTTCTTT.

This clone turned up a few times. The rearrangement joins TRBV12-3 or TRBV12-4 to TRBJ2-7; TRBD1 matches 8 bases. The V segment lost 5 bases and the J segment 7 bases; nucleotides outside the gene matches: 7. This CDR3 is 13 amino acids long. The CDR3 loop is CASSTGQGVEQYF. The CDR3 DNA reads as TGTGCCAGCAGTACAGGACAGGGCGTGGAGCAGTACTTC.

This chain uses TRBV30 with TRBJ1-5; 7 nucleotides match TRBD1. The ends lost 0 bases at V and 4 bases at J; junction bases unmatched: 9. CDR3 length: 16 amino acids. The germline gives CDR1 GTSNPN, CDR2 SVGIG (reference sequence). CDR3 loop: CAWSVRSAGGNQPQHF. CDR3 DNA sequence: TGTGCCTGGAGTGTAAGGTCTGCAGGGGGGAATCAGCCCCAGCATTTT.

This rearrangement joins TRBV5-6 to TRBJ2-7; a weak D match, TRBD2 (6 bases). The CDR3 runs 16 residues. V was cut by 4 bases and J by 0 bases, with 17 bases left in between. Germline V CDR1 and CDR2: SGHDT, YYEEEE. In nucleotides, the CDR3 is TGTGCCAGCAGCGTACACAGGTTCGGGGGCTCCTACGAGCAGTACTTC. It encodes CASSVHRFGGSYEQYF.

This chain links TRBV2 with TRBJ1-1, with D perhaps TRBD1 (5 bases). The V and J ends lost 6 bases and 5 bases respectively, with 13 bases between them. The CDR3 contains 13 residues. Germline CDR1 reads SNHLY; CDR2 reads FYNNEI. CDR3 region: CASRATVLTEAFF. In nucleotides, the CDR3 is TGTGCCAGCAGGGCGACAGTCCTTACTGAAGCTTTCTTT.

A note on this clone: The sample has other DNA sequences that encode this CDR3 too. The genes are TRBV19 and TRBJ2-7, with 11 bases identical to TRBD1. The trim removed 5 bases at V and 3 bases at J, leaving 3 bases unmatched. The CDR3 is made up of 14 amino acids. Looked up from germline, CDR1 is LNHDA and CDR2 is SQIVND (reference sequence). For the CDR3, the DNA is TGTGCCAGTAGTCCTGGGACAGGGGGCTACGAGCAGTACTTC. It yields the protein CASSPGTGGYEQYF. Supplemented by reference TRBV19 and TRBJ2-7, the full variable domain reads DGGITQSPKYLFRKEGQNVTLSCEQNLNHDAMYWYRQDPGQGLRLIYYSQIVNDFQKGDIAEGYSVSREKKESFPLTVTSAQKNPTAFYLCASSPGTGGYEQYFGPGTRLTVT.

Only a few counts were recorded for this clone. The genes are TRBV24-1 and TRBJ2-2, with a weak D call TRBD1 (6 bases). Trimming pared 9 bases from V and 4 bases from J, leaving 17 bases between. CDR3 length: 15 amino acids. The germline V gene encodes CDR1 KGHDR and CDR2 SFDVKD. CDR3: CATRGGSGGTGELFF. The CDR3 DNA reads TGTGCCACCCGAGGGGGATCCGGAGGCACCGGGGAGCTGTTTTTT.

This CDR3 is CASSSPGGGANTEAFF. As DNA, the CDR3 is TGCGCCAGCAGCTCACCGGGGGGAGGGGCGAACACTGAAGCTTTCTTT. The chain employs TRBV5-1 and TRBJ1-1, with TRBD1 as a possible D gene (5 bases). The germline V gene has CDR1 SGHRS and CDR2 YFSETQ. The ends were cut back, 3 bases at V and 1 base at J, with 16 bases in the middle. CDR3 length: 16 amino acids.

This clone was seen only a few times. The chain employs TRBV7-2 and TRBJ1-1; TRBD1 matches at 8 bases. Trimming took 5 bases from V and 7 from J; bases not matched to a gene: 6. This CDR3 is 13 amino acids long. CDR1 is SGHTA, CDR2 FQGNSA, per germline. The CDR3 DNA reads TGTGCCAGCAGCCTAGGGACAGGTATTGAAGCTTTCTTT. It yields the protein CASSLGTGIEAFF.

This clone was seen only once. This chain uses TRBV30 with TRBJ1-1; a weak D match, TRBD1 (5 bases). The length of the CDR3 is 13 residues. Trimming removed 4 bases at V and 3 bases at J, with 12 bases between. Looked up from germline, CDR1 is GTSNPN and CDR2 is SVGIG (reference sequence). CDR3 nucleotides: TGTGCCTGGAAAGCAGGGTTGGACACTGAAGCTTTCTTT. It yields the protein CAWKAGLDTEAFF. Full variable domain (remainder filled in from reference TRBV30 and TRBJ1-1): SQTIHQWPATLVQPVGSPLSLECTVEGTSNPNLYWYRQAAGRGLQLLFYSVGIGQISSEVPQNLSASRPQDRQFILSSKKLLLSDSGFYLCAWKAGLDTEAFFGQGTRLTVV.

This clone has a single count. This chain connects TRBV6-2 or TRBV6-3 to TRBJ2-5; 12 bases agree with TRBD2. Germline-derived CDR1 and CDR2 are MNHEY and SVGEGT. CDR3 length: 17 residues. V lost 2 bases to trimming and J lost 5 bases; unmatched junction nucleotides: 9. Here the CDR3 reads CASSYPKTSGRLETQYF. The CDR3, as DNA: TGTGCCAGCAGTTACCCTAAGACTAGCGGGAGACTCGAGACCCAGTACTTC.

About this clone itself: The germline gene is not matched at one end of the junction; a read error may be the cause. This chain joins TRBV7-2 and TRBJ2-2; 7 nucleotides agree with TRBD1. The CDR3 is 19 amino acids. The germline CDR1 and CDR2 sequences are SGHTA and FQGNSA. CDR3 in DNA: TGTGCCAGCACCTTATCCACCCGAGAGGGGGCAGCGAACACCGGGGAGCTGTTTTTT. Its protein product is CASTLSTREGAANTGELFF.

This chain links TRBV4-2 with TRBJ1-2; TRBD1 is a possible D gene (5 bases). Germline V gene sequence: CDR1 LGHNA, CDR2 YNFKEQ. The CDR3 contains 15 residues. Between the trimmed V and J ends, which lost 1 base and 7 bases, there was a span of 16 bases. The CDR3, as DNA: TGTGCCAGCAGCCAAGTATTAAGCAGGGCAGGTGGCTACACCTTC. Amino acids: CASSQVLSRAGGYTF.

CDR3 in DNA: TGTGCCAGCAGCCGGGAGTACGAGCAGTACTTC. Translation: CASSREYEQYF. The chain recombines TRBV3-1 (or the pseudogene TRBV3-2) with TRBJ2-7, with TRBD2 as a possible D gene (5 bases). The V and J ends lost 4 bases and 4 bases respectively, with 5 bases between them. The germline CDR1 and CDR2 sequences are LGHDT and YNNKEL (reference sequence). The CDR3 length is 11 residues.

The chain has TRBV2 and TRBJ2-2; 10 nucleotides align to TRBD2. The CDR3 has 15 residues. Germline V gene data show CDR1 as SNHLY and CDR2 as FYNNEI. With 7 bases clipped from V and 0 bases from J, the junction kept 2 bases outside the gene matches. Written as DNA, the CDR3 is TGTGCCAGCATAGGGACTAGCGCGAACACCGGGGAGCTGTTTTTT. It is translated as CASIGTSANTGELFF.

There are a few counts of this clone. The genes are TRBV5-1 and TRBJ2-2; D possibly corresponds to TRBD1 (5 bases). The CDR3 spans 15 residues. Trimming removed 4 bases at V and 4 bases at J, with 14 bases between. The V gene's germline CDR1 is SGHRS and CDR2 YFSETQ. The CDR3 loop reads CASSVQGLGTGELFF. The CDR3 DNA follows: TGCGCCAGCAGCGTCCAGGGTCTGGGCACCGGGGAGCTGTTTTTT.

V gene TRBV3-1 (or the pseudogene TRBV3-2) combines with J gene TRBJ1-2; 7 nucleotides align to TRBD1. CDR3 length equals 14 residues. V lost 6 bases and J lost 4; bases outside the gene matches: 8. The V gene's germline CDR1 is LGHDT and CDR2 YNNKEL (reference sequence). The CDR3 reads CASSPTGVGYGYTF. CDR3 in DNA: TGTGCCAGCAGTCCCACAGGGGTGGGCTATGGCTACACCTTC.

The chain couples TRBV7-8 to TRBJ1-2, with 11 bases fitting TRBD1. Trimming removed 1 base from V and 4 bases from J; junction bases left unmatched: 5. The CDR3 is made up of 16 amino acids. In germline, CDR1 is SGHVS, CDR2 FQNEAQ. For the CDR3, the DNA is TGTGCCAGCAGCTTAGGGACAGGGGGCATCAGCTATGGCTACACCTTC. This sequence encodes CASSLGTGGISYGYTF.

This sequence joins TRBV5-1 and TRBJ1-2; D unresolved. CDR1 SGHRS and CDR2 YFSETQ come from the germline V gene. The V gene lost 0 bases and the J gene lost 6 bases, with 15 bases spanning the gap. The CDR3 is made up of 15 amino acids. In DNA form, the CDR3 reads TGCGCCAGCAGCTTGGGCGGGTTCACCCGGGATGGCTACACCTTC. This encodes CASSLGGFTRDGYTF.

This chain uses TRBV5-1 with TRBJ1-1; D perhaps matches TRBD1 (5 bases). The V gene lost 2 bases and the J gene lost 4 bases, with 15 bases spanning the gap. From germline, CDR1 is SGHRS and CDR2 YFSETQ. The CDR3 is 15 amino acids. The DNA of the CDR3 is TGCGCCAGCAGCTTTTTCGGGCAGGGTGGCACTGAAGCTTTCTTT. It is translated as CASSFFGQGGTEAFF.

This clone has just a few counts. V and J are TRBV7-6 and TRBJ2-3; D not resolved. The V end was cut by 1 base, the J end by 1 base, with 18 bases between. The CDR3 loop spans 18 amino acids. Germline lookup yields CDR1 SGHVS and CDR2 FNYEAQ. CDR3 loop: CASSLEFPAPSRTDTQYF. The CDR3, as DNA: TGTGCCAGCAGCTTAGAGTTCCCAGCGCCGAGTCGCACAGATACGCAGTATTTT.

This chain joins TRBV18 and TRBJ1-4, with TRBD1 identical over 7 bases. There are 15 residues in the CDR3. The V gene end was trimmed by 3 bases and the J gene end by 4 bases; junction bases not matched to a gene: 5. Germline CDR1 reads KGHSH; CDR2 reads LQKENI. In DNA form, the CDR3 reads TGTGCCAGCTCACCTCCGGGACAGATTAATGAAAAACTGTTTTTT. Protein product: CASSPPGQINEKLFF.

This chain joins TRBV29-1 and TRBJ2-3; the match to TRBD2 covers 8 bases. Losses at the gene ends were 7 bases for V and 3 bases for J; bases not matched to a gene: 12. The CDR3 is 15 residues long. Germline CDR1 and CDR2: SQVTM and ANQGSEA. The CDR3 here is CSAPGLGDLTDTQYF. The CDR3 DNA reads as TGCAGCGCGCCGGGACTAGGGGATTTAACAGATACGCAGTATTTT.

V usage is TRBV15 and J usage is TRBJ1-2; D is ambiguous. CDR3 length: 14 amino acids. V was shortened by 0 bases and J by 4 bases, with 9 bases between the two germline ends. Germline-derived CDR1 and CDR2 are LNHNV and YYDKDF (reference sequence). CDR3 bases: TGTGCCACCAGCAGAGATTCGGGGTTCTATGGCTACACCTTC. Amino acids: CATSRDSGFYGYTF.